This is a list of T cell receptor beta chains from one sample in a study of early T cells in non-severe SARS-CoV-2 infection. TCRdb processed the 5' RACE reads anew with MiXCR; each CDR3 protein has one entry. The sample records approximately 26,000 distinct CDR3 sequences, roughly 4.1% being singletons. The specimen was whole blood. The origin of the receptors is an adult who was a healthcare worker with PCR-confirmed SARS-CoV-2 infection or an uninfected control (not recorded which). Each CDR3 is given with its conserved first and last residue. The D gene is left open where the match is weak.

v_gene,j_gene,d_gene,CDR3aa
TRBV12-3/TRBV12-4,TRBJ1-1,TRBD1,CASSWPDRGGTEAFF
TRBV30,TRBJ1-3,NA,CAWSVRGLSGNTIYF
TRBV28,TRBJ2-5,TRBD1,CASSDREETQYF
TRBV28,TRBJ2-7,TRBD2,CASSPILSGKEEQYF
TRBV28,TRBJ1-5,NA,CASSLLGGPVGAQSNQPQHF
TRBV5-1,TRBJ1-3,TRBD1,CASSLAQGDGNTIYF
TRBV6-1,TRBJ2-2,NA,CASTFYSGGFFNTGELFF
TRBV7-9,TRBJ2-3,TRBD2,CASSLQGGSDTQYF
TRBV13,TRBJ2-7,TRBD1,CASSHGQGRAYEQYF
TRBV5-1,TRBJ1-4,NA,CASSLGDLNEKLFF
TRBV5-1,TRBJ2-2,NA,CASSGQANTGELFF
TRBV5-1,TRBJ2-6,NA,CASSLEANVLTF
TRBV6-2/TRBV6-3,TRBJ2-1,TRBD2,CASSLGTSGYNEQFF
TRBV2,TRBJ2-7,TRBD2,CASSESGGDEQYF
TRBV12-3/TRBV12-4,TRBJ2-3,NA,CASSLPGTDTQYF
TRBV11-2,TRBJ1-6,NA,CASSLARGSPLHF
TRBV5-5,TRBJ2-5,TRBD2,CASSLGLARQTQYF
TRBV20-1,TRBJ2-5,TRBD2,CSATPRGRLETQYF
TRBV7-8,TRBJ1-2,TRBD1,CASSSLSGTGITNYGYTF
TRBV7-6,TRBJ2-1,NA,CASSLGSAHEQFF
TRBV5-6,TRBJ2-7,TRBD1,CASSFLTGGSYEQYF
TRBV5-4,TRBJ1-1,NA,CASSLWGANTEAFF
TRBV2,TRBJ1-5,TRBD1,CASRVQGGNNQPQHF
TRBV14,TRBJ1-2,TRBD1,CASSQEVRTGIHYGYTF
TRBV12-3/TRBV12-4,TRBJ2-3,NA,CASSFGRDHTDTQYF
TRBV28,TRBJ1-5,NA,CASSSLYSSGGTQHF
TRBV7-6,TRBJ2-3,NA,CASSPLSPLSADTQYF
TRBV29-1,TRBJ1-3,NA,CSGSRGTGNTIYF
TRBV2,TRBJ2-7,NA,CASSVAGSYEQYF
TRBV9,TRBJ2-3,NA,CASSVVPEGQADTQYF
TRBV28,TRBJ2-7,NA,CASTGGARGEQYF
TRBV5-1,TRBJ1-2,NA,CATRDSTNYGYTF
TRBV5-1,TRBJ1-1,TRBD1,CASSLDRGGTEAFF
TRBV5-1,TRBJ2-3,NA,CASSLQELTDTQYF
TRBV3-1,TRBJ2-7,NA,CASSRWTVVGYEQYF
TRBV7-2,TRBJ2-5,TRBD2,CASSSPESPGWEGHEETQYF
TRBV28,TRBJ2-1,TRBD1,CASSLVERQGARNEQFF
TRBV4-2,TRBJ1-6,NA,CASTLTGGASPLHF
TRBV28,TRBJ2-5,NA,CASSLPGVRGETQYF
TRBV21-1,TRBJ2-1,NA,CASPTSGKNNEQFF
TRBV28,TRBJ2-3,TRBD2,CASSSWTSGGTDTQYF
TRBV20-1,TRBJ2-4,NA,CSAGGVGKNIQYF
TRBV28,TRBJ2-7,NA,CARTSKAYEQYF
TRBV2,TRBJ1-6,NA,CASWDVSYNSPLHF
TRBV28,TRBJ2-3,TRBD1,CASSRRDRGKPDTQYF
TRBV7-9,TRBJ2-3,NA,CASSFLDYRESTDTQYF
TRBV7-8,TRBJ1-5,NA,CASSLAGRDSPHF
TRBV7-8,TRBJ2-3,NA,CASSLATDTQYF
TRBV27,TRBJ2-7,NA,CASSFTPSYEQYF
TRBV6-4,TRBJ2-1,NA,CASSEDSSYNEQFF
TRBV27,TRBJ2-7,TRBD1,CASSFGQGLTYEQYF
TRBV28,TRBJ1-1,NA,CASSSIMDTEAFF